This T cell receptor (beta chain) is from a study of cytomegalovirus exposure and HLA in healthy donors (dated by TCRdb to 2015 to 2018). Regarding the complete study: An earlier analysis of about 530 of the donors reported 250 to 300 Gb of sequence data and 117 million unique TCR beta sequences obtained from about 170 million T cells. An early release covering approximately 600 HLA-typed donors comprised about 290 gigabases of sequencing data and tens of millions of unique TCR sequences. Of the 350 to 400 genotyped donors, approximately 83% fell in the genetic ancestry cluster associated with self-reported Caucasian donors. The aim of the study was to test whether cataloging public T cell receptors could identify signatures of past pathogen exposure. The T cell repertoires of 550 to 850 subjects were profiled by immunosequencing and related to cytomegalovirus serostatus. A separate validation cohort of over a hundred different subjects was used in addition to the approximately 700-subject first cohort. To predict cytomegalovirus infection status, the study brought together high-throughput TCR immunosequencing, statistical association of individual TCRs with disease status, and machine learning. A later analysis re-analyzed previously published TCR beta repertoires from 500 to 700 donors and added high-resolution HLA genotyping to study TCR occurrence patterns. The later analysis used no new phenotypic data to find candidate immune exposures, relying instead on TCR beta sequences and their occurrence across donors. In an earlier analysis of roughly 600 of the donors, high-throughput TCR beta sequencing was used to judge whether each TCR beta V gene segment behaved as functional or pseudogenic. Donor age, sex, ethnicity and CMV serostatus were compiled together with the repertoire data. A later genetic analysis took genome-wide SNP genotypes for about 65% of the 666 donors and used that subset as a discovery cohort. All discovery cohort repertoires had been generated using a single sequencing platform. HLA typing included class I and class II loci at four-digit resolution. Typing coverage differed by locus: A, B, C, DRB1 and DQB1 were typed in about 629-640 donors, DQA1 in approximately 520, DPA1 in some 610, and DPB1 in approximately 450. About five DR-DQ haplotypes were treated as single units for association and clustering because of strong linkage in the cohort. Across roughly 420 genotyped donors of the cohort, an average of roughly 230,000 unique TCR beta nucleotide sequences per donor were sequenced, and 15% to 20% of those sequences were non-productive. General findings and caveats noted by the study authors: The classifier was reported to diagnose cytomegalovirus status with high specificity and sensitivity in both the original cohort and the validation cohort. In the study, approximately 160 TCR beta chains were listed as associated with cytomegalovirus. A further reported finding was that TCR beta sequences accurately predicted the HLA-A and HLA-B alleles for most subjects in the first cohort. Most CMV-associated TCR beta chains appeared to be HLA-restricted in a later analysis, and the HLA associations seemed to be driven largely by CMV exposure. In a later analysis, the rate of TCR association differed among HLA loci, with DRB1 alleles having the most associated TCRs and HLA-C alleles having the fewest. Compared with equally common non-associated chains, HLA-associated TCR beta chains in a later analysis were more clonally expanded and had lower generation probabilities. Correlated functional status among segregating V segments might reflect linkage disequilibrium, but an unknown experimental factor could not be ruled out. At a false discovery rate of 0.05, a later analysis linked around 17,000 TCR beta sequences to specific HLA alleles. The only immune exposure information available for the cohort was CMV serostatus. When HLA alleles, especially DR and DQ, strongly co-occurred, TCR associations were difficult to assign to individual alleles. Some IMGT-functional V segments, including TRBV6-2 and TRBV6-3, could not be distinguished by the 87-base-pair reads and were therefore excluded. Because some donors lacked HLA typing at each locus, the association tests relied only on the typed subset. Sequencing depth was assumed to be roughly uniform across donors in the presence/absence analyses, though that assumption may not hold. Most TCR sequences were observed very rarely across donors, whereas some public TCRs were present in many individuals. This cohort had only TCR beta chains sequenced, and the lack of alpha or paired-chain data limited which features could be detected. According to a later analysis, parvovirus B19, influenza, CMV and Epstein-Barr virus appeared linked to several top co-occurrence clusters. An earlier analysis of approximately 530 of the donors showed that most TCR beta V segments appeared in productive rearrangements either about 87% or about 30% of the time, which broadly matched IMGT annotations. The sequencing pipeline was judged likely to have produced a cluster of highly shared sequence variants as a technical artifact. A later genetic analysis associated a missense DCLRE1C variant with V-gene and J-gene trimming of TCR beta chains, and an independent cohort replicated the association. According to the authors, the approach could potentially be generalized to other disease states and immunological phenotypes. A few of the identified cytomegalovirus-associated TCR beta chains were confirmed in vitro to be specific for cytomegalovirus antigens. Because counts were too low, roughly 18 rarely observed V segments, including chromosome 9 orphons, were left out of the earlier analysis of approximately 580 of the donors. In a later genetic analysis, fewer N-insertions in productive TCRs were reported among donors in an Asian-associated ancestry cluster than the roughly 700-donor mean.

The method was the immunoSEQ multiplex PCR assay. For the multiplex PCR, a mixture combining 60 forward primers for TCR Vbeta segments and 13 reverse primers for TCR Jbeta segments was used. Amplification of the CDR3 region of rearranged TCR beta genes was performed with a multiplex PCR assay on genomic DNA. The amplified TCR beta libraries were sequenced on the Illumina HiSeq System as 87-base-pair reads. In the paper's pipeline: A later analysis counted about 80 million unique TCR beta chains across the 666 repertoires, and some 11 million of these chains were shared by at least two donors. A nearest-neighbor algorithm error-corrected the raw reads and collapsed the reads into unique sequences, merging closely related sequences to remove PCR and sequencing errors. CDR3 sequences were aligned to IMGT reference sequences to assign V, D and J gene segments. For a sequence to be retained, a match of at least six nucleotides was required to both a V gene segment and a J gene segment. Rearrangements were classified as productive when the CDR3 lacked stop codons and remained in frame with V and J, and all other rearrangements were classified as non-productive. CDR3 was defined according to IMGT convention as the region running from the second conserved V-encoded cysteine to the conserved J-encoded phenylalanine. The earlier analysis of around 640 of the donors excluded sequences that lacked an unambiguous match to a single V gene segment. In an earlier analysis of approximately 610 of the donors, V segments were called functional above 56.7% productive rearrangements and were called segregating when the between-donor standard deviation exceeded 5%. A statistical classification framework was built for diagnosing cytomegalovirus status from the catalog of TCR beta chain sequences. A later analysis assigned V and J genes by comparing TCR nucleotide sequences with IMGT/GENE-DB human TR gene sequences. The TCRdist pipeline was used in a later analysis to assign CDR3 sequences and most-parsimonious VDJ recombination scenarios. In a later analysis, each TCR beta chain was defined by its CDR3 amino acid sequence together with its V-gene family, and reads without a unique V-gene family were excluded. As a way to deal with suspected cross-contamination and a sequencing artifact, a later analysis dropped 500 to 700 nucleotide sequences that were highly shared and had low generation probability. In a later analysis, a clonal expansion index was calculated for each public chain from normalized within-repertoire ranks of inferred template counts. A later analysis computed generation probabilities with a VDJ recombination model fitted to out-of-frame rearrangements, and checked the results against IGoR. In a later analysis, hypergeometric tests were used to score TCR-TCR, TCR-HLA and TCR-CMV co-occurrence, with a repertoire-size bias correction applied to TCR pairs. False discovery rates were estimated in a later analysis by permuting HLA or CMV assignments 20 times. In a later analysis, co-occurring TCRs were grouped with DBSCAN, and TCRdist sequence similarity was added when clustering was performed within HLA-allele-positive subsets. For co-occurrence clustering, repertoires with fewer than 30,000 or more than 120,000 public chains were excluded, along with 4 to 6 repertoires with anomalous nucleotide sharing. In its TCRdb copy, this immuneACCESS table keeps in-frame sequences only and misses some clones. Where compared with another copy, unresolved V genes explain less than half of these, and the others have no known cause. The V and J calls and clone size were taken over from that table, and D and trimming were inferred from the DNA. The sample yields approximately 93,000 clones; 82% were counted once. 3.5% to 4% of the sample is in the top ten clones.

Between the V and J ends, shortened by 5 bases and 4 bases respectively, the junction contains 11 bases. Via the germline V gene, CDR1 is SNHLY and CDR2 FYNNEI. The CDR3 starts with the cysteine, ends with the phenylalanine, and has 14 residues. The CDR3 DNA has 42 bases and is translated from base 1. Of note for this clone: Its antigen has not been determined. Nothing much larger sits one base from this clone, and base qualities are not available.

In total, 600 or so healthy bone marrow donors made up the cohort. At the time of sampling, every cohort member was nominally healthy, though immune exposures that went unrecorded were likely present. The donor was CMV seronegative and was included in the group of approximately 350 seronegative cohort members. Each donor provided a peripheral blood sample, and peripheral blood mononuclear cells were used for TCR beta sequencing. Genomic DNA was extracted from the blood cell samples with the Qiagen DNeasy Blood Extraction Kit. The rearrangement joined TRBV2 to TRBJ2-2, and TRBD1 may be the D gene, going by 5 matching bases. The sequence came from a man between 45 and 60 years old in good health and CMV-seronegative. The specimen sequenced was PBMCs. The DNA sequence is TGTGCCAGCAGTCCCAATAGGGGCACCGGGGAGCTGTTTTTT. This codes for CASSPNRGTGELFF.